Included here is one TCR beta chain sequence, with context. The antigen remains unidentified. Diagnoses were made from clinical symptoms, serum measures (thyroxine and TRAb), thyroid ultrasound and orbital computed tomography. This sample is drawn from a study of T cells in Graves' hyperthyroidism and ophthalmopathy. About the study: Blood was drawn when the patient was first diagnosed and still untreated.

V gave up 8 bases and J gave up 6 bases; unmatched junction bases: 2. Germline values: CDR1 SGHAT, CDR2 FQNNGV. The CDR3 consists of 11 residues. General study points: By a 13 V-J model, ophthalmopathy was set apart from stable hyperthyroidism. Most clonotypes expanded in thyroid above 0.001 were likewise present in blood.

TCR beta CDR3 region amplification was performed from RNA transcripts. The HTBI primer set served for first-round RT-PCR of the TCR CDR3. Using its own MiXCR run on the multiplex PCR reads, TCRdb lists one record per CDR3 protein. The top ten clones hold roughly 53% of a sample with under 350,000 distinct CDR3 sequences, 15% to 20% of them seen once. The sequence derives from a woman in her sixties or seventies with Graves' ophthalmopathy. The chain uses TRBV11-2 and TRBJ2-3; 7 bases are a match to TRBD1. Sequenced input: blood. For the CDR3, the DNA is TGTGCCAGCCTGACAGGGGATACGCAGTATTTT. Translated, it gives CASLTGDTQYF.